These 24 T cell receptor beta chains were all obtained from the same sample, sequenced in a study of human T cells and chemical hapten exposure. Stated time point: pre-sensitization, week 0. Treatment meaning: therapeutic diphenylcyclopropenone sensitization with weekly scalp DPC. TCRdb used MiXCR to reprocess the RACE reads, holding one entry per CDR3 protein. The sample lists more than 80,000 distinct CDR3 sequences; approximately 12% were seen once. Sequencing was performed on whole blood, taken in connection with sensitization to the hapten diphenylcyclopropenone (DPC). All receptors come from a woman between 45 and 60 years old with alopecia areata. Some clones in this sample may be carry-over from other donors' samples.

This clonotype was seen a few times. The chain links TRBV25-1 to TRBJ2-7, with D perhaps being TRBD1 or TRBD2 (6 bases each). The germline CDR1 and CDR2 sequences are MGHDK and SYGVNS. Trimming shortened V by 3 bases and J by 0 bases, and 9 bases separated the two germline ends. The length of the CDR3 is 14 residues. CDR3 in amino acids: CASSERDTSYEQYF. In nucleotides, the CDR3 is TGTGCCAGCAGTGAGCGGGACACCTCCTACGAGCAGTACTTC.

This clonotype was recorded at least ten times. The chain employs TRBV4-2 and TRBJ1-1; D gene uncertain. V was trimmed by 1 base and J by 2 bases, leaving 14 bases between them. CDR1 is LGHNA, CDR2 YNFKEQ, per germline. There are 16 residues in the CDR3. CDR3: CASSQAPAGLNTEAFF. In DNA form, the CDR3 reads TGTGCCAGCAGCCAAGCCCCAGCGGGCCTAAACACTGAAGCTTTCTTT.

This clonotype was picked up a small number of times. The chain combines TRBV7-9 with TRBJ2-1; tentatively, D is TRBD2 (6 bases). The V end lost 1 base, the J end lost 0 bases, and 13 bases lay between the germline ends. This CDR3 has 17 residues. Germline V CDR1 and CDR2: SEHNR, FQNEAQ (reference sequence). This chain's CDR3 is CASSLVLAGSSYNEQFF. In nucleotides, the CDR3 is TGTGCCAGCAGCTTAGTTTTGGCGGGGAGCTCCTACAATGAGCAGTTCTTC.

This clonotype was seen a handful of times. V is TRBV2 and J is TRBJ2-1, with TRBD1 matching over 9 bases. The V and J ends lost 8 bases and 15 bases, in that order; junction bases with no gene match: 14. The CDR3 spans 13 residues. Per germline, CDR1 SNHLY and CDR2 FYNNEI. CDR3 DNA sequence: TGTGCCAGCGGGACAGGGACGGTTAAGGAGTCGTTCTTC. Its protein is CASGTGTVKESFF.

The chain couples TRBV29-1 to TRBJ2-3; D uncertain. This CDR3 region has 14 residues. Germline lookup yields CDR1 SQVTM and CDR2 ANQGSEA. The V gene lost 0 bases and the J gene lost 4 bases, with 11 bases spanning the gap. The DNA of the CDR3 is TGCAGCGTTGAAGATGGCGCGATATCAGATACGCAGTATTTT. Its protein product is CSVEDGAISDTQYF.

In its sample, this clonotype was seen many times. The chain uses TRBV12-3 or TRBV12-4 and TRBJ1-1; no clear D. The CDR3 is 16 amino acids. With 5 bases removed from V and 3 bases from J, the gap between germline ends came to 19 bases. CDR3 amino acids: CASSPLASGGYTEAFF. In DNA, the CDR3 is TGTGCCAGCAGTCCTCTGGCCTCAGGCGGGTACACTGAAGCTTTCTTT.

This chain connects TRBV12-3 or TRBV12-4 to TRBJ2-7; D is unresolved. The CDR3 sequence is 15 residues long. V shed 3 bases and J shed 0 bases, with 12 bases lying between them. The CDR3 DNA sequence: TGTGCCAGCAGTTTTACCGGCGGATCCTCCTACGAGCAGTACTTC. Translating it yields CASSFTGGSSYEQYF.

The sample holds many counts of this clonotype. This sequence joins TRBV5-6 and TRBJ2-1, with 8 bases matching TRBD1. The CDR3 runs 15 residues. V shed 4 bases and J 2 bases; nucleotides not matched to a gene: 5. CDR1 and CDR2 from the germline V gene are SGHDT and YYEEEE. The CDR3 sequence is CASSPLDRAYNEQFF. CDR3 sequence (DNA): TGTGCCAGCAGCCCTTTGGACAGGGCCTACAATGAGCAGTTCTTC.

The chain uses TRBV28 and TRBJ1-5, with 10 positions matching TRBD1. Germline CDR1 reads MDHEN; CDR2 reads SYDVKM. The CDR3 is 15 amino acids. V shed 4 bases and J 6 bases; nucleotides not matched to a gene: 6. CDR3 region: CASSSPDRGSQPQHF. The CDR3, as DNA: TGTGCCAGCAGTTCCCCGGACAGGGGGAGTCAGCCCCAGCATTTT.

This clonotype appeared many times. V and J are TRBV7-2 and TRBJ2-1, with a weak D call TRBD2 (7 bases). Deletions cut 3 bases from V and 0 bases from J, with 12 bases between. This CDR3 spans 16 amino acids. Germline CDR1 SGHTA, CDR2 FQGNSA. The CDR3, as DNA: TGTGCCAGCAGCTTTGCGGGGGCGAGCTCCTACAATGAGCAGTTCTTC. This encodes CASSFAGASSYNEQFF.

This clonotype occurred many times. J is TRBJ1-1 and V is TRBV7-2; D is perhaps TRBD1 (5 bases). CDR1 is SGHTA and CDR2 is FQGNSA in the germline V gene. The V end was cut by 1 base, the J end by 2 bases, with 11 bases between. The length of the CDR3 is 15 residues. The DNA for the CDR3 is TGTGCCAGCAGCTTAGACTCGACAGTAAACACTGAAGCTTTCTTT. Translating gives CASSLDSTVNTEAFF.

The sample holds many counts of this clonotype. The chain employs TRBV5-5 and TRBJ1-1, with D maybe TRBD1 (6 bases). V was clipped by 1 base and J by 1 base, with 14 bases between them. This CDR3 has 16 residues. The V gene's germline CDR1 is SGHKS and CDR2 YYEKEE (reference sequence). The CDR3 spells CASSLIPAGANTEAFF. CDR3 in DNA: TGTGCCAGCAGCTTGATCCCGGCAGGGGCGAACACTGAAGCTTTCTTT.

This clonotype was seen repeatedly, ten times or more. The gene calls are TRBV20-1 and TRBJ1-4; no firm D call. CDR3 length: 13 residues. Trimming removed 0 bases from V and 2 bases from J, with 4 bases in between. Per germline, CDR1 DFQATT and CDR2 SNEGSKA (reference sequence). The CDR3 region is CSAREVTNEKLFF. DNA for the CDR3: TGCAGTGCTAGAGAGGTTACTAATGAAAAACTGTTTTTT.

This clonotype was counted only a few times. The V call is TRBV6-6, the J call TRBJ2-1; D gene ambiguous. Trimming removed 11 bases from V and 0 bases from J, with 11 bases in between. This CDR3 has 13 residues. Germline CDR1 is MNHNY and CDR2 is SVGAGI (reference sequence). The DNA for the CDR3 is TGTGCCTGTAAGGGAAACTCCTACAATGAGCAGTTCTTC. Translated, it gives CACKGNSYNEQFF.

The chain recombines TRBV6-5 with TRBJ2-7, with D perhaps TRBD1 (8 bases). The V end lost 6 bases, the J end lost 2 bases, and 14 bases lay between the germline ends. Germline V gene sequence: CDR1 MNHEY, CDR2 SVGAGI. The CDR3 is made up of 14 amino acids. The CDR3 DNA is TGTGCCAGCAGCACAGGGGGGGTCGCCTACGAGCAGTACTTC. Translation gives CASSTGGVAYEQYF.

CDR3 nucleotide sequence: TGTGCCAGCAGCTATACCAGGACCACAGATACGCAGTATTTT. Amino acid sequence: CASSYTRTTDTQYF. This chain uses TRBV5-4 with TRBJ2-3; D gene ambiguous. The CDR3 extends over 14 amino acids. Deletions cut 3 bases from V and 2 bases from J, with 10 bases between. The germline V gene has CDR1 SGHNT and CDR2 YYREEE (reference sequence). Full variable domain (outside the CDR3, taken from reference TRBV5-4 and TRBJ2-3): ETGVTQSPTHLIKTRGQQVTLRCSSQSGHNTVSWYQQALGQGPQFIFQYYREEENGRGNFPPRFSGLQFPNYSSELNVNALELDDSALYLCASSYTRTTDTQYFGPGTRLTVL.

This clonotype occurred a few times. This chain uses TRBV21-1 with TRBJ2-7; the listed D gene, TRBD1, was not tested against the DNA. TRBV21-1 has pseudogene status. CDR3 length equals 18 residues. CDR3 in amino acids: CATNTPRGGSPVLNEQYF. The CDR3 region has the DNA TGTGCCACCAACACACCTCGGGGGGGGTCCCCCGTATTGAACGAGCAGTACTTC.

In its sample, this clonotype was seen many times. The chain couples TRBV6-1 to TRBJ2-5; D gene ambiguous. Germline V gives CDR1 MNHNS, CDR2 SASEGT. CDR3 length equals 12 residues. Trimming removed 7 bases at V and 4 bases at J, with 10 bases between. The CDR3 loop reads CASTVWGETQYF. The CDR3, as DNA: TGTGCCAGCACCGTATGGGGAGAGACCCAGTACTTC.

This clonotype has just a few counts. The DNA for the CDR3 is TGTGCCAGCAGCTTGGCCGTCACCAGTACTAACTATGGCTACACCTTC. This gives the protein CASSLAVTSTNYGYTF. This sequence joins TRBV5-5 and TRBJ1-2; D call uncertain. V lost 0 bases, J lost 0 bases, and 12 bases lay in between. Germline-derived CDR1 and CDR2 are SGHKS and YYEKEE (reference sequence). There are 16 residues in the CDR3.

This clonotype was found a few times. As DNA, the CDR3 is TGTGCCAGCAGCACCTTGAGGGCCAACGTCCTGACTTTC. This encodes CASSTLRANVLTF. The chain employs TRBV27 and TRBJ2-6, with no clear D. The CDR3 contains 13 residues. Germline V gene sequence: CDR1 MNHEY, CDR2 SMNVEV (reference sequence). V lost 6 bases and J 5 bases, leaving 8 bases between the germline ends.

This clonotype was found many times. The rearrangement links TRBV14 to TRBJ1-1; D is uncertain. The CDR3 spans 13 residues. V was trimmed by 4 bases and J by 0 bases, leaving 6 bases between them. Germline lookup yields CDR1 SGHDN and CDR2 FVKESK. CDR3 DNA: TGTGCCAGCAGCCCTTATATGAACACTGAAGCTTTCTTT. Its protein is CASSPYMNTEAFF.

Many counts were recorded for this clonotype. The genes are TRBV6-6 and TRBJ1-1; no reliable D call. Trimming cost V 2 bases and J 3 bases, with 7 bases left between them. This CDR3 is built from 13 residues. Germline loops: CDR1 MNHNY, CDR2 SVGAGI (reference sequence). CDR3 loop: CASSYESDTEAFF. DNA for the CDR3: TGTGCCAGCAGTTACGAGAGCGACACTGAAGCTTTCTTT.

This chain connects TRBV5-4 to TRBJ2-2; D is undetermined. Germline V CDR1 and CDR2: SGHNT, YYREEE (reference sequence). The ends were cut back, 3 bases at V and 3 bases at J, with 12 bases in the middle. This CDR3 spans 15 amino acids. Here the CDR3 DNA reads TGTGCCAGCAGCTCCGCGTTTAAGCACACCGGGGAGCTGTTTTTT. It encodes CASSSAFKHTGELFF.

The CDR3 region has the DNA TGTGCCAGCAGTGAGGACGGACCTAGCACAGATACGCAGTATTTT. Translating gives CASSEDGPSTDTQYF. V is TRBV2 and J is TRBJ2-3; no clear D gene. Germline V gene data show CDR1 as SNHLY and CDR2 as FYNNEI. This CDR3 spans 15 amino acids. Trimming left V 3 bases short and J 0 bases short, with 10 bases between.